These T cell receptor beta chains were read from a single sample in a study of blood T cell repertoires in COVID-19. Measured with immunoSEQ multiplex PCR; TCRdb has only the in-frame clones, and not every one. The sample includes roughly 220,000 clones, approximately 80% of them seen just once. Input material: peripheral blood. The receptors stem from a man under 40 with active or convalescent COVID-19. The CDR3 runs from the conserved cysteine through the conserved F or W. The D gene is left open where the match is weak. Only some rows state a clone size, as once, few, many or a class for expanded clones.

d_gene,abundance,j_gene,v_gene,CDR3nt,CDR3aa
NA,NA,TRBJ2-7,TRBV4-3,TGCGCCAGCAGCCAAGATGAGGGATCAACCTACGAGCAGTACTTC,CASSQDEGSTYEQYF
NA,NA,TRBJ1-4,TRBV29-1,TGCAGCGTTTCCAGGGGAACTGAAAAACTGTTTTTT,CSVSRGTEKLFF
NA,few,TRBJ1-4,TRBV7-6,TGTGCCAGCAGCTTAGCAGGGGAGGATGAAAAACTGTTTTTT,CASSLAGEDEKLFF
NA,once,TRBJ1-2,TRBV12-3/TRBV12-4,TGTGCCAGCAGTTTTACGGGAAACTATGGCTACACCTTC,CASSFTGNYGYTF
NA,NA,TRBJ2-7,TRBV5-6,TGTGCCAGCAGCTTGGGTGGCCCAGGGATGGGATCCTACGAGCAGTACTTC,CASSLGGPGMGSYEQYF
NA,NA,TRBJ2-3,TRBV7-8,TGTGCCAGCAGCTTAGGCATCGTAGAAGATACGCAGTATTTT,CASSLGIVEDTQYF
NA,few,TRBJ2-2,TRBV6-2/TRBV6-3,TGTGCCAGCAGCCCGACTCACACCGGGGAGCTGTTTTTT,CASSPTHTGELFF
TRBD2,once,TRBJ2-1,TRBV2,TGTGCCAGCGGCCGACTCAGCGGGGGAATCTACAATGAGCAGTTCTTC,CASGRLSGGIYNEQFF
NA,NA,TRBJ2-7,TRBV7-9,TGTGCCAGCAGCCCTATGAGCGAGCAGTACTTC,CASSPMSEQYF
TRBD1,few,TRBJ2-4,TRBV7-9,TGTGCCAGCAGCTTGGGGGACAGGGGGAGAAGATTC,CASSLGDRGRRF
NA,NA,TRBJ2-7,TRBV10-3,TGTGCCATCAAACCGGGCTACGAGCAGTACTTC,CAIKPGYEQYF
NA,NA,TRBJ1-2,TRBV5-1,TGCGCCAGCAGCTTGGACAGGGAGAACTATGGCTACACCTTC,CASSLDRENYGYTF
TRBD1,NA,TRBJ2-1,TRBV9,TGTGCCAGCAGCGTAGAGCCGGGACAGGGGCGGAATGAGCAGTTCTTC,CASSVEPGQGRNEQFF
TRBD2,NA,TRBJ2-7,TRBV7-9,TGTGCCAGCAGACCCGGACTAGCGGGAGACGTCTACGAGCAGTACTTC,CASRPGLAGDVYEQYF
TRBD2,NA,TRBJ2-1,TRBV10-3,TGTGCCATCTCCGGACTAGCGGGAGCAAATGAGCAGTTCTTC,CAISGLAGANEQFF
NA,NA,TRBJ2-1,TRBV21-1,TGTGCCAGCAGCGTATCTTCCGGGGGGCCGGGCAATGAGCAGTTCTTC,CASSVSSGGPGNEQFF
NA,few,TRBJ2-2,TRBV9,TGTGCCAGCGGAGGCCAACACACCGGGGAGCTGTTTTTT,CASGGQHTGELFF
TRBD1,NA,TRBJ1-2,TRBV27,TGTGCCAGCAGTTTACCTAGTAGACAGGGTTGGTATGGCTACACCTTC,CASSLPSRQGWYGYTF
NA,NA,TRBJ1-6,TRBV7-8,TGTGCCAGCAGCTTAGGGGTACTTACTACTAATTCACCCCTCCACTTT,CASSLGVLTTNSPLHF
NA,NA,TRBJ2-2,TRBV7-9,TGTGCCAGCGGCGGGCGGTGGGATACCGGGGAGCTGTTTTTT,CASGGRWDTGELFF
TRBD2,NA,TRBJ2-3,TRBV5-1,TGCGCCAGCAAAAAACTCACTAGCGGGGGGGCTAATACGCAGTATTTT,CASKKLTSGGANTQYF
TRBD1,once,TRBJ1-1,TRBV27,TGTGCCAGCAGTTTAGCTACAGGGGGGACGAACACTGAAGCTTTCTTT,CASSLATGGTNTEAFF
NA,NA,TRBJ2-3,TRBV18,TGTGCCAGCTCATCGGCCGAGCGGGCAGATACGCAGTATTTT,CASSSAERADTQYF
NA,NA,TRBJ1-4,TRBV9,TGTGCCAGCAGCGTATCGGGGCAGGGGAATGAAAAACTGTTTTTT,CASSVSGQGNEKLFF
NA,few,TRBJ1-2,TRBV4-1,TGCGCCAGCAGCCAAGAGCCCAGAATCGGAGTCTATGGCTACACCTTC,CASSQEPRIGVYGYTF
NA,NA,TRBJ1-5,TRBV5-1,TGCGCCAGCAGCTTAAGACAGGACAATCAGCCCCAGCATTTT,CASSLRQDNQPQHF
NA,NA,TRBJ1-5,TRBV2,TGTGCCAGCAGTTTCGGGGGCAATCAGCCCCAGCATTTT,CASSFGGNQPQHF
NA,once,TRBJ2-7,TRBV7-2,TGTGCCAGCAGTTGGGGGCTAGCTTACCTCGAGCAGTACTTC,CASSWGLAYLEQYF
NA,NA,TRBJ2-3,TRBV4-2,TGTGCCAGCAGCCAAGAGGTTCAGGGGCTGACAGATACGCAGTATTTT,CASSQEVQGLTDTQYF
NA,NA,TRBJ1-3,TRBV18,TGTGCCAGCTCACCAGGGGCCCCCTCTGGAAACACCATATATTTT,CASSPGAPSGNTIYF
NA,NA,TRBJ2-6,TRBV28,TGTGCCAGCCGAATTGGGGCTACTGGGGCCAACGTCCTGACTTTC,CASRIGATGANVLTF
NA,NA,TRBJ2-1,TRBV5-1,TGCGCCAGCAGCCGCGGCGATCATGAGCAGTTCTTC,CASSRGDHEQFF
NA,NA,TRBJ1-2,TRBV19,TGTGCCAGTAGTATCAGTAGCGGACGGAACTATGGCTACACCTTC,CASSISSGRNYGYTF
NA,NA,TRBJ1-1,TRBV5-1,TGCGCCAGCAGCTCTAGGGGTGGCACTGAAGCTTTCTTT,CASSSRGGTEAFF
TRBD1,NA,TRBJ2-3,TRBV7-9,TGTGCCAGCAGCTCTACAGGGGCCCCAACAGATACGCAGTATTTT,CASSSTGAPTDTQYF
NA,NA,TRBJ1-5,TRBV15,TGTGCCACCAGCAGAGATGCGGATTATAGCAATCAGCCCCAGCATTTT,CATSRDADYSNQPQHF
NA,NA,TRBJ1-1,TRBV7-9,TGTGCCAGCAGCCCTAGTGGCCCCTTTGAAGCTTTCTTT,CASSPSGPFEAFF
TRBD1,NA,TRBJ2-7,TRBV5-1,TGCGCCAGCAGCTCGCGGACAGGGGTCTACGAGCAGTACTTC,CASSSRTGVYEQYF
TRBD1,few,TRBJ1-1,TRBV19,TGTGCCAGTAGGATGGGACAGGCCGGGACTGAAGCTTTCTTT,CASRMGQAGTEAFF
NA,NA,TRBJ1-2,TRBV9,TGTGCCAGCAGCTCCCGTACAGGCGCTAACTATGGCTACACCTTC,CASSSRTGANYGYTF
NA,NA,TRBJ1-1,TRBV6-5,TGTGCCAGCAGTTACGCTACAGGGTATCGGACTGAAGCTTTCTTT,CASSYATGYRTEAFF
NA,NA,TRBJ2-7,TRBV7-8,TGTGCCAGCAGCTTAGGTGGGGCGAGCTACGAGCAGTACTTC,CASSLGGASYEQYF
NA,NA,TRBJ2-4,TRBV6-1,TGTGCCAGCAGTGAAGAGGGGGGGACCGGGGACATTCAGTACTTC,CASSEEGGTGDIQYF
NA,NA,TRBJ2-3,TRBV16,TGTGCATATGAGCGCCGCGGCACAGATACGCAGTATTTT,CAYERRGTDTQYF
TRBD2,few,TRBJ2-1,TRBV3-1/TRBV3-2,TGTGCCAGCAGCCAAGATAAGCGGGAGGGAAGGTACAATGAGCAGTTCTTC,CASSQDKREGRYNEQFF
NA,NA,TRBJ1-5,TRBV7-2,TGTGCCAGCAGCCTATTGTATGGGGCGCCCCAGCATTTT,CASSLLYGAPQHF
NA,NA,TRBJ1-1,TRBV25-1,TGTGCCAGCAGTCCCCGGCCCACAGGCAACACTGAAGCTTTCTTT,CASSPRPTGNTEAFF
TRBD1,NA,TRBJ2-2,TRBV7-7,TGTGCCAGCAGCCTTACAGGGGCCGGGGAGCTGTTTTTT,CASSLTGAGELFF
NA,NA,TRBJ2-3,TRBV12-3/TRBV12-4,TGTGCCAGCAACTTAATCTTCTCCGATACGCAGTATTTT,CASNLIFSDTQYF
TRBD2,few,TRBJ2-3,TRBV5-1,TGCGCCAGCAGCTCGGGCATTAGCGGGGGGGCGGATACGCAGTATTTT,CASSSGISGGADTQYF
NA,few,TRBJ1-5,TRBV4-3,TGCGCCAGCAGCCAAGATAGTGGCAATCAGCCCCAGCATTTT,CASSQDSGNQPQHF
NA,NA,TRBJ2-3,TRBV27,TGTGCCAGCAGTTTTTCCGGACAGTCTAGCACAGATACGCAGTATTTT,CASSFSGQSSTDTQYF
TRBD2,NA,TRBJ2-4,TRBV30,TGTGCCTGGAGTACGGGGGGGAACATTCAGTACTTC,CAWSTGGNIQYF